This entry concerns a single T cell receptor beta chain. Antigen unknown. This record belongs to a study of shared clonotypes between healthy human individuals. Looking at the study overall: The donor pool was made up of a couple of women and a few men aged 18 to 49. Per donor, three plates held CD4 naive cells, three held CD4 memory, two held CD8 naive and one held CD8 memory. Study-wide results and limits: Clonotype sharing among donors likely depends on sequencing depth.

With 5 bases clipped from V and 7 bases from J, the junction kept 6 bases outside the gene matches. Germline assignment: CDR1 SEHNR and CDR2 FQNEAQ (reference sequence). The CDR3 contains 16 residues. As defined, naive CD8 cells were CD45RO-negative and positively selected for CCR7, with terminally differentiated effector memory CD45RA+ cells excluded. Profiled with immunoSEQ multiplex PCR; TCRdb holds only in-frame clones, not every one. Of fewer than 800,000 clones detected, 92% appear once; the ten largest clones hold about a quarter. The sample consisted of naive CD8+ T cells sorted from blood. The chain recombines TRBV7-9 with TRBJ2-1, with 15 bases fitting TRBD2. The receptor comes from a man aged 25 to 45 in good health. CDR3 loop: CASSKWTSGRDNEQFF. In nucleotides, the CDR3 is TGTGCCAGCAGCAAGTGGACTAGCGGGAGGGATAATGAGCAGTTCTTC.